This section outlines one T cell receptor (beta chain) sequence together with its context. Its specific antigen is unknown. Base qualities are not recorded, but no much larger clone differs from it by a single base. The meaning of the sample's time point label: about 28 days (+/-7) after the second vaccine dose. AZD1222 recipients with second doses at about 4 weeks or about 12 weeks were pooled, because spike-specific TCR depth and breadth did not differ between schedules. The vaccinee samples were drawn from two UK trials, COV001 and COV002, one of which was a single-blind randomized controlled phase 2/3 trial testing AZD1222 (ChAdOx1 nCoV-19) in healthy adults. Trial participant PBMC samples were collected at day 0 and day 28 after the second dose for TCRbeta chain sequencing. V was cut back by 0 bases and J by 3 bases, leaving a gap of 6 bases between them. CDR3 length: 13 amino acids, cysteine to phenylalanine. Only the CDR3 region is kept as DNA, spanning 39 bases read in frame from base 1. CDR1 and CDR2 are read off the germline V gene as SGHVS and FQNEAQ.

The CDR3 regions of human TCRbeta chains were analyzed by immunosequencing. Under the source paper's analysis protocol: Repertoire TCRs were checked for matches against a reference library of SARS-CoV-2-specific TCRs that had been generated using the MIRA antigen-specificity platform. Breadth meant the fraction of unique TCRs that were SARS-CoV-2-associated, whereas depth meant the fraction of total T cells that were SARS-CoV-2-associated. Each spike-specific TCR was assigned to its reactive spike region and to a CD4 or CD8 class using the MIRA data. Log10-transformed breadth and depth values were compared by one-way ANOVA with Sidak's multiple comparisons tests. The clones in this table, taken by TCRdb from immuneACCESS, are in-frame only. Not every clone is retained; where verified, under half of the shortfall comes from an unresolved V gene, and the cause of the rest is unknown. V, J and clone size are those of that table, while D and trimming were read from the DNA. The sample profile shows about 110,000 clones; approximately 92% of them were found once. The top ten hold almost 2.5% of the sample.

The record originates from a study of T cell responses to AZD1222 COVID-19 vaccine (dated by TCRdb to the early 2020s). Study-wide context: TCR sequencing covered over 230 trial participants: 207 given two doses of AZD1222 and 26 given two doses of MenACWY control vaccine. Trial participants were enrolled by age into subgroups of 18-55, 56-69 and 70-plus years, and around 140, 26 and 57 TCR-sequenced participants, respectively, were included in these subgroups.

The research as a whole found: The 56-69-year group was small, and its depth increase did not reach significance, likely because of low power. After two AZD1222 doses, both the breadth and the depth of spike-specific TCRs were significantly higher than at day 0 and than in MenACWY recipients. Because no day 14 peak-response samples were available, the repertoires could be characterized only after the peak T cell response. Epitopes outside the regions mutated in the B.1.351 and B.1.1.7 variants were reportedly recognized by nearly half of the unique spike-specific TCRs. Conclusions about previously exposed vaccinees are limited because only a handful of AZD1222 recipients were SARS-CoV-2 seropositive at baseline. Participants were mostly white British and included more females than males, and it was suggested by the authors that clonal diversity may have been underestimated. The whole spike protein was spanned by vaccine-associated CD4 TCRs, and dominant responses were seen in regions 160-218 and 743-854.

The material was peripheral blood, obtained 28 days after the second AZD1222 dose. The chain employs TRBV7-8 and TRBJ2-7, with the identity of the D gene unclear. The clonotype comes from an adult who received the AZD1222 COVID-19 vaccine. In nucleotides, the sequence is TGTGCCAGCAGCTTAGCCGCCGGCTACGAGCAGTACTTC. Its protein product is CASSLAAGYEQYF.